Shown below are 26 T cell receptor beta chains from a single sample sequenced in a study of early T cells in non-severe SARS-CoV-2 infection. TCRdb fed the 5' RACE reads into MiXCR, producing one record per CDR3 protein. The data show some 96,000 distinct CDR3 sequences, 13% seen once. Sequenced sample: whole blood. Source of these receptors: an adult who was a healthcare worker with PCR-confirmed SARS-CoV-2 infection or an uninfected control (not recorded which).

The rearrangement uses TRBV29-1 and TRBJ2-5; tentatively, D is TRBD1 (6 bases). CDR1 is SQVTM, CDR2 ANQGSEA, per germline. The CDR3 contains 15 residues. Between the trimmed V and J ends, which lost 5 bases and 4 bases, there was a span of 20 bases. The CDR3: CSVFPPYTRGETQYF. Written as DNA, the CDR3 is TGCAGCGTTTTCCCACCTTATACCAGGGGAGAGACCCAGTACTTC.

This clonotype was counted a few times. The chain has TRBV24-1 and TRBJ2-3; TRBD1 matches at 11 bases. J lost 8 bases, V lost 7 bases, and 7 bases had no gene match. From germline, CDR1 is KGHDR and CDR2 SFDVKD. CDR3 length: 14 amino acids. The CDR3 spells CATSPDRGLGTQYF. The CDR3 DNA reads as TGTGCCACCAGCCCGGACAGGGGGCTTGGTACGCAGTATTTT.

This clonotype has at least ten counts. V and J are TRBV6-6 and TRBJ2-7; TRBD2 matches 8 bases. The V and J ends lost 6 bases and 2 bases, in that order; junction bases with no gene match: 3. Germline values: CDR1 MNHNY, CDR2 SVGAGI (reference sequence). This CDR3 is built from 13 residues. The CDR3 DNA reads as TGTGCCAGCAGAGCGGGGGCCCCCTACGAGCAGTACTTC. The encoded protein is CASRAGAPYEQYF.

This clonotype was picked up many times. The J gene is TRBJ1-1, the V gene TRBV2; D remains unclear. This CDR3 region has 14 residues. Trimming pared 4 bases from V and 5 bases from J, leaving 14 bases between. Germline lookup yields CDR1 SNHLY and CDR2 FYNNEI. CDR3 DNA: TGTGCCAGCAGTGTTGGCGGAATGAGGACTGAAGCTTTCTTT. This encodes CASSVGGMRTEAFF.

The CDR3 nucleotides read TGTGCCAGCAGCCCCCGACTAGCGGATGAGCAGTTCTTC. It encodes CASSPRLADEQFF. J is TRBJ2-1 and V is TRBV11-2; 9 nucleotides match TRBD2. CDR1 is SGHAT, CDR2 FQNNGV, per germline. V lost 5 bases, J lost 8 bases, and 4 bases stayed unmatched. CDR3 length equals 13 residues.

In this sample, this clonotype turned up many times. V and J are TRBV28 and TRBJ2-7; 10 positions match TRBD2. This CDR3 has 13 amino acids. Trimming took 6 bases from V and 9 from J; bases not matched to a gene: 8. Germline V gene data show CDR1 as MDHEN and CDR2 as SYDVKM. The CDR3 sequence: CASSPSGGVVQYF. DNA for the CDR3: TGTGCCAGCAGCCCCAGCGGGGGGGTGGTGCAGTACTTC.

The V call is TRBV7-8, the J call TRBJ2-2; D uncertain. Trimming pared 0 bases from V and 1 base from J, leaving 9 bases between. The CDR3 is 16 amino acids. Germline V gene data show CDR1 as SGHVS and CDR2 as FQNEAQ. CDR3 loop: CASSLARVLNTGELFF. The CDR3, as DNA: TGTGCCAGCAGCTTAGCGCGAGTTTTGAACACCGGGGAGCTGTTTTTT.

There are a few counts of this clonotype. The rearrangement links TRBV6-2 or TRBV6-3 to TRBJ1-5; 9 bases map to TRBD1. CDR1 and CDR2 from the germline V gene are MNHEY and SVGEGT. The CDR3 runs to 18 residues. The trim removed 6 bases at V and 5 bases at J, leaving 17 bases unmatched. The CDR3 spells CASSPTYLTGGLHQPQHF. The CDR3, as DNA: TGTGCCAGCAGCCCGACTTATTTGACAGGGGGGCTGCATCAGCCCCAGCATTTT.

The chain is built from TRBV10-3 and TRBJ1-2, with 7 bases fitting TRBD1. CDR1 is ENHRY and CDR2 is SYGVKD in the germline V gene. The CDR3 consists of 14 residues. V lost 3 bases, J lost 8 bases, and 9 bases stayed unmatched. The CDR3: CAISESDREGGYTF. CDR3 DNA: TGTGCCATCAGTGAATCCGACAGGGAGGGCGGCTACACCTTC.

The table lists this clonotype with a few counts. The chain joins TRBV29-1 to TRBJ2-3; TRBD2 aligns across 7 bases. Germline CDR1 reads SQVTM; CDR2 reads ANQGSEA. The CDR3 spans 12 residues. After removal of 4 bases from V and 6 bases from J, the junction contained 4 bases not matched to a gene. The CDR3 sequence is CSVGQGGDTQYF. The CDR3 DNA sequence: TGCAGCGTTGGTCAGGGAGGGGATACGCAGTATTTT.

This chain connects TRBV20-1 to TRBJ1-3, with D unclear. Germline values: CDR1 DFQATT, CDR2 SNEGSKA (reference sequence). The germline V and J ends were trimmed by 6 bases and 5 bases, with 8 bases remaining between them. This CDR3 contains 11 residues. As DNA, the CDR3 is TGCAGTGCCTCAGTTCGAAACACCATATATTTT. Translation gives CSASVRNTIYF.

This chain connects TRBV6-1 to TRBJ1-2, with 10 bases that match TRBD1. The germline CDR1 and CDR2 sequences are MNHNS and SASEGT. This CDR3 has 13 amino acids. The J segment lost 7 bases and the V segment lost 4 bases, leaving 3 bases of the junction unmatched. The CDR3 bases are TGTGCCAGCAGTGGGACAGGGGGAGGTGGCTACACCTTC. Translating it yields CASSGTGGGGYTF.

This chain connects TRBV6-1 to TRBJ2-7, with 10 bases matching TRBD1. Germline-derived CDR1 and CDR2 are MNHNS and SASEGT. The junction had 5 bases not matched to a gene; V was cut back by 4 bases and J by 2 bases. This CDR3 is built from 15 residues. For the CDR3, the DNA is TGTGCCAGCAGTGGACCGGGACAGGGGCCCTACGAGCAGTACTTC. Its protein product is CASSGPGQGPYEQYF.

Comment on this clonotype: A much more abundant neighbour one base away suggests this may be a read error. The chain employs TRBV5-1 and TRBJ1-5, with 7 positions matching TRBD1. The CDR3 spans 16 residues. Germline CDR1 reads SGHRS; CDR2 reads YFSETQ. The CDR3 is CASSLGPTGTNQPQRF. In nucleotides, the CDR3 is TGCGCCAGCAGCTTGGGACCGACAGGGACAAATCAGCCCCAGCGTTTT.

This clonotype was detected a few times. The CDR3: CAISGVSGGATDTQYF. CDR3 sequence (DNA): TGTGCCATCAGTGGAGTGAGCGGGGGGGCCACAGATACGCAGTATTTT. The chain uses TRBV10-3 and TRBJ2-3; TRBD2 matches at 10 bases. J was trimmed by 2 bases and V by 4 bases; bases with no gene match: 6. The germline V gene has CDR1 ENHRY and CDR2 SYGVKD. The length of the CDR3 is 16 residues.

This clonotype was seen a few times. The chain carries TRBV28 and TRBJ2-3; no clear D. V was trimmed by 8 bases and J by 2 bases, leaving 5 bases between them. Germline CDR1 and CDR2: MDHEN and SYDVKM. This CDR3 has 11 residues. The CDR3 DNA sequence: TGTGCCAGCCGCGACACAGATACGCAGTATTTT. This translates into CASRDTDTQYF.

The J gene is TRBJ2-1, the V gene TRBV20-1; 16 bases fit TRBD2. This CDR3 has 19 amino acids. With 0 bases clipped from V and 3 bases from J, the junction kept 8 bases outside the gene matches. The germline V gene encodes CDR1 DFQATT and CDR2 SNEGSKA (reference sequence). CDR3 nucleotide sequence: TGCAGTGCTAGAGATACGGGACTAGCGGGGGGGAACCTCTACAATGAGCAGTTCTTC. Translated: CSARDTGLAGGNLYNEQFF.

In this sample, this clonotype turned up a few times. V is TRBV5-5 and J is TRBJ2-7; the match to TRBD1 covers 7 bases. The CDR3 consists of 15 residues. V shed 4 bases, J shed 2 bases, and the junction held 9 bases outside the gene matches. CDR1 SGHKS and CDR2 YYEKEE come from the germline V gene (reference sequence). The CDR3 sequence is CASSPRPGQTYEQYF. In DNA, the CDR3 is TGTGCCAGCAGCCCACGACCGGGACAGACCTACGAGCAGTACTTC.

This clonotype was detected many times. This rearrangement joins TRBV5-1 to TRBJ2-7; D is undetermined. The CDR3 loop spans 12 amino acids. Germline V gene data show CDR1 as SGHRS and CDR2 as YFSETQ. Trimming stripped 5 bases from V and 3 bases from J, with 9 bases between. The CDR3 is CASSMGNYEQYF. The CDR3 DNA sequence: TGCGCCAGCAGTATGGGGAACTACGAGCAGTACTTC. Full variable domain (outside the CDR3, taken from reference TRBV5-1 and TRBJ2-7): KAGVTQTPRYLIKTRGQQVTLSCSPISGHRSVSWYQQTPGQGLQFLFEYFSETQRNKGNFPGRFSGRQFSNSRSEMNVSTLELGDSALYLCASSMGNYEQYFGPGTRLTVT.

Of note for this clonotype: A much larger clone differs by one base, so this may be a read error. V and J are TRBV19 and TRBJ2-2; D is perhaps TRBD1 (5 bases). This CDR3 is built from 15 residues. The germline V gene has CDR1 LNHDA and CDR2 SQIVND (reference sequence). The CDR3 sequence is CARSIEQGSAGELFF. The CDR3 nucleotides are TGTGCCAGAAGTATCGAGCAGGGTTCGGCCGGGGAGCTGTTTTTT.

This rearrangement joins TRBV7-2 to TRBJ2-1, with 7 bases matching TRBD1. V trimming: 3 bases; J trimming: 9 bases; junction bases outside the gene matches: 5. From germline, CDR1 is SGHTA and CDR2 FQGNSA. The CDR3 totals 13 residues. This CDR3 is CASSFDRAAEQFF. For the CDR3, the DNA is TGTGCCAGCAGCTTTGACAGGGCAGCTGAGCAGTTCTTC.

This clonotype was seen more than once but under ten times. CDR3 bases: TGTGCCAGCAGCTTGGGATCCTCCTACAATGAGCAGTTCTTC. Its protein product is CASSLGSSYNEQFF. V and J are TRBV5-5 and TRBJ2-1; D ambiguous. Germline V lookup: CDR1 SGHKS, CDR2 YYEKEE (reference sequence). This CDR3 spans 14 amino acids. Trimming removed 0 bases at V and 0 bases at J, with 4 bases between. Together with reference TRBV5-5 and TRBJ2-1, the CDR3 gives the full variable domain: DAGVTQSPTHLIKTRGQQVTLRCSPISGHKSVSWYQQVLGQGPQFIFQYYEKEERGRGNFPDRFSARQFPNYSSELNVNALLLGDSALYLCASSLGSSYNEQFFGPGTRLTVL.

The table lists this clonotype with many counts. The chain has TRBV6-6 and TRBJ1-2; D might be TRBD1 (6 bases). CDR3 length: 14 amino acids. CDR1 and CDR2 from the germline V gene are MNHNY and SVGAGI (reference sequence). Trimming shortened V by 2 bases and J by 8 bases, and 15 bases separated the two germline ends. Here the CDR3 DNA reads TGTGCCAGCAGTTACCGGGGGGGCGAGAGAGGCTACACCTTC. Protein product: CASSYRGGERGYTF.

This clonotype came up many times. The chain combines TRBV4-1 with TRBJ2-5; D possibly corresponds to TRBD2 (6 bases). This CDR3 is built from 15 residues. CDR1 is MGHRA and CDR2 is YSYEKL in the germline V gene. Trimming removed 4 bases from V and 2 bases from J, with 14 bases in between. The CDR3 protein is CASSLQRGVQETQYF. CDR3 DNA sequence: TGCGCCAGCAGCCTCCAACGCGGGGTGCAAGAGACCCAGTACTTC.

At least ten counts were recorded for this clonotype. The rearrangement links TRBV20-1 to TRBJ2-5; D is unclear. The CDR3 contains 16 residues. The germline V gene encodes CDR1 DFQATT and CDR2 SNEGSKA (reference sequence). Trimming stripped 0 bases from V and 1 base from J, with 15 bases between. The CDR3 region is CSARDFSPHLQETQYF. CDR3 DNA sequence: TGCAGTGCTAGAGATTTTTCCCCACACCTCCAAGAGACCCAGTACTTC.

This clonotype has at least ten counts. This chain links TRBV5-1 with TRBJ2-1; D is unclear. The CDR3 loop spans 15 amino acids. Trimming took off 4 bases at V and 0 bases at J, with 11 bases between the two ends. Per the germline V gene, CDR1 is SGHRS and CDR2 is YFSETQ. The CDR3 reads CASSPQVSSYNEQFF. The CDR3 DNA is TGCGCCAGCAGCCCCCAGGTTAGCTCCTACAATGAGCAGTTCTTC.